These 26 T cell receptor beta chains were all obtained from the same sample, sequenced in a study of T cell responses to AZD1222 COVID-19 vaccine. The method was immunoSEQ multiplex PCR; TCRdb's version includes in-frame clones alone and lacks a portion of them. The table records approximately 93,000 clones, 70% to 90% of them present only once. The sequenced sample was peripheral blood, obtained 28 days after the second AZD1222 dose. The receptors come from an adult who received the AZD1222 COVID-19 vaccine.

The chain employs TRBV11-2 and TRBJ2-5, with TRBD2 matching over 11 bases. The junction had 5 bases not matched to a gene; V was cut back by 4 bases and J by 1 base. The germline CDR1 and CDR2 sequences are SGHAT and FQNNGV. The CDR3 is made up of 16 amino acids. CDR3 nucleotides: TGTGCCAGCAGCTATCAGGGACTAGCGGCCCAAGAGACCCAGTACTTC. Its translation: CASSYQGLAAQETQYF.

V gene TRBV7-9 combines with J gene TRBJ2-3, with 7 bases fitting TRBD1. The CDR3 has 14 residues. Trimming removed 7 bases from V and 3 bases from J; junction bases left unmatched: 7. CDR1 and CDR2 from the germline V gene are SEHNR and FQNEAQ (reference sequence). CDR3 amino acids: CASNEQGSTDTQYF. CDR3 in DNA: TGTGCCAGCAACGAACAGGGGTCGACAGATACGCAGTATTTT. Filled out from reference TRBV7-9 and TRBJ2-3, the complete variable domain reads DTGVSQNPRHKITKRGQNVTFRCDPISEHNRLYWYRQTLGQGPEFLTYFQNEAQLEKSRLLSDRFSAERPKGSFSTLEIQRTEQGDSAMYLCASNEQGSTDTQYFGPGTRLTVL.

The chain couples TRBV28 to TRBJ1-2; perhaps TRBD1 as D (5 bases). Trimming removed 5 bases at V and 5 bases at J, with 18 bases between. The CDR3 runs to 15 residues. Germline CDR1 reads MDHEN; CDR2 reads SYDVKM. CDR3 DNA: TGTGCCAGCAGTACGCCGGGACGGAAACTATATGGCTACACCTTC. Protein sequence: CASSTPGRKLYGYTF.

The J gene is TRBJ1-6, the V gene TRBV27; 8 nucleotides match TRBD1. J was trimmed by 5 bases and V by 5 bases; bases with no gene match: 8. This CDR3 spans 16 amino acids. Germline CDR1 is MNHEY and CDR2 is SMNVEV (reference sequence). The CDR3 region is CASSTYRDRNNSPLHF. The CDR3, as DNA: TGTGCCAGCAGTACCTACCGGGACAGGAATAATTCACCCCTCCACTTT.

A single count supports this clone. The genes are TRBV28 and TRBJ2-1; 7 positions agree with TRBD1. Per germline, CDR1 MDHEN and CDR2 SYDVKM. V lost 5 bases and J lost 6; bases outside the gene matches: 7. The CDR3 has 14 residues. The chain's CDR3 is CASSQRQGRNEQFF. The CDR3 DNA reads TGTGCCAGCAGTCAAAGACAGGGCCGCAATGAGCAGTTCTTC.

The V gene is TRBV30, the J gene TRBJ1-6, with 7 positions matching TRBD1. The germline gives CDR1 GTSNPN, CDR2 SVGIG (reference sequence). The ends lost 4 bases at V and 6 bases at J; junction bases unmatched: 6. The CDR3 loop spans 14 amino acids. The CDR3 DNA is TGTGCCTGGAACTCAGGGGGGTTTAATTCACCCCTCCACTTT. Translation gives CAWNSGGFNSPLHF.

This chain links TRBV19 with TRBJ1-2; D is possibly TRBD1 (6 bases). The CDR3 covers 15 residues. Trimming left V 4 bases short and J 0 bases short, with 12 bases between. Germline loops: CDR1 LNHDA, CDR2 SQIVND (reference sequence). In DNA form, the CDR3 reads TGTGCCAGTAGTACAGGGGCCTTCTCTAACTATGGCTACACCTTC. It specifies CASSTGAFSNYGYTF.

This chain joins TRBV24-1 and TRBJ1-3; unclear D gene. V was cut by 2 bases and J by 4 bases, with 2 bases left in between. Per germline, CDR1 KGHDR and CDR2 SFDVKD. The CDR3 covers 12 residues. The CDR3 sequence is CATSDSGNTIYF. Written as DNA, the CDR3 is TGTGCCACCAGTGATTCAGGAAACACCATATATTTT.

The V and J genes are TRBV5-4 and TRBJ1-5; D call uncertain. CDR3 length equals 13 residues. CDR1 and CDR2 from the germline V gene are SGHNT and YYREEE (reference sequence). V lost 0 bases and J 5 bases, leaving 6 bases between the germline ends. The CDR3 is CASSLDPYQPQHF. DNA for the CDR3: TGTGCCAGCAGCTTGGACCCCTATCAGCCCCAGCATTTT. Full variable domain (outside the CDR3, taken from reference TRBV5-4 and TRBJ1-5): ETGVTQSPTHLIKTRGQQVTLRCSSQSGHNTVSWYQQALGQGPQFIFQYYREEENGRGNFPPRFSGLQFPNYSSELNVNALELDDSALYLCASSLDPYQPQHFGDGTRLSIL.

The genes are TRBV4-1 and TRBJ2-7; D ambiguous. V lost 0 bases to trimming and J lost 0 bases, with 6 bases between them. In germline, CDR1 is MGHRA, CDR2 YSYEKL. This CDR3 comprises 14 residues. This CDR3 reads CASSQDFLSYEQYF. DNA for the CDR3: TGCGCCAGCAGCCAAGATTTCCTCTCCTACGAGCAGTACTTC.

The rearrangement joins TRBV6-6 to TRBJ1-2, with D possibly matching TRBD1 (6 bases). Trimming shortened V by 4 bases and J by 1 base, and 16 bases separated the two germline ends. The CDR3 has 16 amino acids. Germline CDR1 MNHNY, CDR2 SVGAGI (reference sequence). The CDR3 is CASSWASTGFNYGYTF. The CDR3, as DNA: TGTGCCAGCAGTTGGGCGTCTACAGGGTTTAACTATGGCTACACCTTC.

The rearrangement joins TRBV7-2 to TRBJ2-7; the D is unclear. Germline V gene sequence: CDR1 SGHTA, CDR2 FQGNSA. V was shortened by 1 base and J by 3 bases, with 13 bases between the two germline ends. This CDR3 is 15 amino acids long. The CDR3 DNA reads as TGTGCCAGCAGCTTAGGGTCCGGGTACCTCTACGAGCAGTACTTC. Its protein product is CASSLGSGYLYEQYF.

V gene TRBV6-5 combines with J gene TRBJ2-3, with 7 bases lining up with TRBD2. The germline V gene has CDR1 MNHEY and CDR2 SVGAGI. The V segment lost 0 bases and the J segment 6 bases; nucleotides outside the gene matches: 6. The CDR3 length is 15 residues. The CDR3 loop reads CASSYSTSRPDTQYF. In nucleotides, the CDR3 is TGTGCCAGCAGTTACTCGACTAGCCGACCCGATACGCAGTATTTT.

The chain recombines TRBV10-1 with TRBJ1-2, with no clear D. The length of the CDR3 is 13 residues. V was trimmed by 2 bases and J by 7 bases, leaving 11 bases between them. Germline V CDR1 and CDR2: WNHNN, SYGVQD (reference sequence). CDR3 amino acids: CASSELPDSGYTF. CDR3 nucleotide sequence: TGCGCCAGCAGTGAGCTCCCAGACTCTGGCTACACCTTC.

The chain combines TRBV25-1 with TRBJ1-1, with D possibly matching TRBD1 (6 bases). V lost 8 bases to trimming and J lost 6 bases, with 10 bases between them. Germline CDR1 is MGHDK and CDR2 is SYGVNS. This CDR3 has 11 residues. Here the CDR3 DNA reads TGTGCCAGCGGGGGGGCCTCTGAAGCTTTCTTT. Encoded protein: CASGGASEAFF.

The chain has TRBV19 and TRBJ2-2; no reliable D call. Germline V lookup: CDR1 LNHDA, CDR2 SQIVND (reference sequence). The CDR3 covers 12 residues. V gave up 5 bases and J gave up 4 bases, with 5 bases separating them. The CDR3 sequence: CASSWGTGELFF. In DNA form, the CDR3 reads TGTGCCAGTAGTTGGGGCACCGGGGAGCTGTTTTTT.

The chain combines TRBV18 with TRBJ1-1; the D is unclear. Between the trimmed V and J ends, which lost 2 bases and 0 bases, there was a span of 7 bases. The CDR3 is 14 amino acids. The germline CDR1 and CDR2 sequences are KGHSH and LQKENI. The CDR3 is CASSPSTVNTEAFF. The DNA of the CDR3 is TGTGCCAGCTCACCAAGTACAGTGAACACTGAAGCTTTCTTT.

The V gene is TRBV5-6, the J gene TRBJ2-1; the D call may be TRBD1 or TRBD2 (6 bases each). The V end lost 5 bases, the J end lost 0 bases, and 15 bases lay between the germline ends. The CDR3 covers 16 residues. Per the germline V gene, CDR1 is SGHDT and CDR2 is YYEEEE. CDR3 loop: CASSIQGRSSYNEQFF. DNA of the CDR3: TGTGCCAGCAGTATCCAGGGGAGGAGCTCCTACAATGAGCAGTTCTTC.

The table lists this clone with a few counts. This chain connects TRBV29-1 to TRBJ1-2; D might be TRBD1 (5 bases). This CDR3 spans 15 amino acids. Germline V gives CDR1 SQVTM, CDR2 ANQGSEA. Trimming removed 4 bases at V and 6 bases at J, with 21 bases between. The CDR3 coding sequence is TGCAGCGTTGCCATGCTGGGAAGGGGAGGTGATGGCTACACCTTC. Protein sequence: CSVAMLGRGGDGYTF.

The rearrangement uses TRBV19 and TRBJ2-5; D possibly corresponds to TRBD1 (5 bases). This CDR3 has 14 residues. CDR1 and CDR2 (germline): LNHDA, SQIVND (reference sequence). With 4 bases removed from V and 5 bases from J, the gap between germline ends came to 14 bases. The CDR3, as DNA: TGTGCCAGTAGTAGGGGCACCCTGCAGGAGACCCAGTACTTC. Its protein is CASSRGTLQETQYF.

CDR3: CSVAFRGNTEAFF. DNA for the CDR3: TGCAGCGTTGCTTTCCGGGGGAACACTGAAGCTTTCTTT. The rearrangement joins TRBV29-1 to TRBJ1-1; no firm D call. Trimming pared 4 bases from V and 1 base from J, leaving 10 bases between. CDR1 and CDR2 (germline): SQVTM, ANQGSEA. CDR3 length: 13 amino acids.

V usage is TRBV5-1 and J usage is TRBJ2-1; 14 bases align to TRBD2. Germline trimming cut 7 bases from V and 4 bases from J; bases unmatched to any gene: 4. The CDR3 extends over 15 amino acids. The V gene's germline CDR1 is SGHRS and CDR2 YFSETQ. CDR3 sequence reads: CASGWTSGGYNEQFF. In DNA form, the CDR3 reads TGCGCCAGCGGGTGGACTAGCGGGGGGTACAATGAGCAGTTCTTC. Variable domain in full (rest from reference TRBV5-1 and TRBJ2-1): KAGVTQTPRYLIKTRGQQVTLSCSPISGHRSVSWYQQTPGQGLQFLFEYFSETQRNKGNFPGRFSGRQFSNSRSEMNVSTLELGDSALYLCASGWTSGGYNEQFFGPGTRLTVL.

This chain connects TRBV7-2 to TRBJ2-3; 7 bases fit TRBD1. The V segment lost 5 bases and the J segment 2 bases; nucleotides outside the gene matches: 4. Germline-derived CDR1 and CDR2 are SGHTA and FQGNSA. The CDR3 length is 14 residues. The CDR3 DNA reads TGTGCCAGCAGCCTTGACAGGGCCACAGATACGCAGTATTTT. Translation: CASSLDRATDTQYF.

The chain uses TRBV5-5 and TRBJ1-1, with a weak D call TRBD1 (6 bases). The length of the CDR3 is 13 residues. CDR1 SGHKS and CDR2 YYEKEE come from the germline V gene (reference sequence). V was cut by 0 bases and J by 4 bases, with 7 bases left in between. CDR3 amino acids: CASSLEGGTEAFF. As DNA, the CDR3 is TGTGCCAGCAGCTTGGAGGGGGGCACTGAAGCTTTCTTT. Supplemented by reference TRBV5-5 and TRBJ1-1, the full variable domain reads DAGVTQSPTHLIKTRGQQVTLRCSPISGHKSVSWYQQVLGQGPQFIFQYYEKEERGRGNFPDRFSARQFPNYSSELNVNALLLGDSALYLCASSLEGGTEAFFGQGTRLTVV.

The V call is TRBV10-3, the J call TRBJ1-1; D is uncertain. The germline CDR1 and CDR2 sequences are ENHRY and SYGVKD. V was pared by 10 bases and J by 2 bases, with 11 bases between. The CDR3 contains 12 residues. DNA of the CDR3: TGTGCCACCCTGATGGGAAACACTGAAGCTTTCTTT. It specifies CATLMGNTEAFF.

The rearrangement uses TRBV9 and TRBJ2-1, with 7 bases that match TRBD1. This CDR3 is 16 amino acids long. V dropped 0 bases and J dropped 1; count of bases not matched to a gene: 4. Germline-derived CDR1 and CDR2 are SGDLS and YYNGEE. The CDR3 nucleotides are TGTGCCAGCAGCGTAGTATGGACAGGTTCCTACAATGAGCAGTTCTTC. As protein: CASSVVWTGSYNEQFF.